This TCR beta chain was found in a study of PD-1 blockade in classical Hodgkin lymphoma. Points from the study as a whole: Significant TCR diversity gains by C4D1 occurred in CD4+ but not CD8+ cells. Complete responders' diversity at baseline resembled that of newly diagnosed patients. Repertoire difference causes, possibly disease activity or prior therapy, remain undefined. Newly diagnosed patients were reported to start with lower TCR diversity than healthy donors.

This table comes from immunoSEQ multiplex PCR, and its TCRdb copy is limited to in-frame clones, with some not included. The sample holds about 36,000 clones; 60% to 80% are singletons and the top ten take over 12%. Exposure to brentuximab vedotin varied, and each patient had relapsed following autologous stem cell transplantation. A few counts support this clone. Its antigen remains unidentified. The starting material was peripheral blood mononuclear cells (PBMCs), obtained before the second cycle of nivolumab. The sequence was obtained from a human donor with classical Hodgkin lymphoma.

CDR3 DNA sequence: TGTGCCAGCAGGCGACAGATGACTAACTATGGCTACACCTTC. Translation gives CASRRQMTNYGYTF. The chain employs TRBV6-5 and TRBJ1-2; TRBD1 is a possible D gene (5 bases). Trimming removed 6 bases from V and 0 bases from J, with 11 bases in between. Per germline, CDR1 MNHEY and CDR2 SVGAGI. There are 14 residues in the CDR3.